These T cell receptor beta chains were read from a single sample in a study of T cell responses to AZD1222 COVID-19 vaccine. Sequencing used immunoSEQ multiplex PCR; TCRdb keeps in-frame clones, though not all of them. Of roughly 130,000 clones in the sample, 75% to 95% were seen once. The sequencing used peripheral blood, collected on day 0 of AZD1222 vaccination. These receptors all come from an adult in good health. CDR3s include the opening cysteine and the closing phenylalanine or tryptophan. Fields, in order: V gene, D gene, J gene, clone size, CDR3 protein, CDR3 DNA. D genes are given only for firm matches. The listing skips clone size in some rows; elsewhere it reads once, few, many or a size class.

TRBV27	TRBD2	TRBJ2-5	.	CASSLQTSGRETQYF	TGTGCCAGCAGTCTACAGACTAGCGGGAGAGAGACCCAGTACTTC
TRBV25-1	.	TRBJ2-3	.	CASSSRKSTDTQYF	TGTGCCAGCAGTTCCCGTAAGAGCACAGATACGCAGTATTTT
TRBV9	TRBD2	TRBJ2-1	once	CASSVIAGVNEQFF	TGTGCCAGCAGCGTGATAGCGGGAGTAAATGAGCAGTTCTTC
TRBV5-1	.	TRBJ1-5	.	CASSLFSGGNQPQHF	TGCGCCAGCAGCTTGTTTTCAGGAGGCAATCAGCCCCAGCATTTT
TRBV3-1/TRBV3-2	.	TRBJ1-2	.	CASSYLGEGYTF	TGTGCCAGCAGCTACCTTGGGGAAGGCTACACCTTC
TRBV2	TRBD2	TRBJ2-5	once	CASTLAGGVGETQYF	TGTGCCAGCACCTTAGCGGGAGGGGTAGGGGAGACCCAGTACTTC
TRBV29-1	.	TRBJ2-3	.	CSVEDAGRAPDTQYF	TGCAGCGTTGAAGATGCGGGTAGAGCCCCAGATACGCAGTATTTT
TRBV30	.	TRBJ1-6	.	CAWSVSGEPYNSPLHF	TGTGCCTGGAGTGTATCAGGGGAGCCCTATAATTCACCCCTCCACTTT
TRBV5-4	.	TRBJ2-7	once	CASSLGGTYEQYF	TGTGCCAGCAGCTTGGGTGGGACCTACGAGCAGTACTTC
TRBV5-1	.	TRBJ2-3	.	CASSLRLVGGAPDTQYF	TGCGCCAGCAGCTTGAGATTGGTCGGTGGGGCACCAGATACGCAGTATTTT
TRBV11-2	.	TRBJ2-2	.	CASSSILGPTGELFF	TGTGCCAGCAGCTCGATACTAGGCCCCACCGGGGAGCTGTTTTTT
TRBV30	.	TRBJ1-1	.	CAWSRGWESEAFF	TGTGCCTGGAGTCGGGGGTGGGAATCTGAAGCTTTCTTT
TRBV18	.	TRBJ2-7	.	CASSPPSLYEQYF	TGTGCCAGCTCACCACCCTCGCTCTACGAGCAGTACTTC
TRBV19	.	TRBJ2-7	.	CASSMSWGTDTYEQYF	TGTGCCAGTAGTATGAGTTGGGGGACGGATACCTACGAGCAGTACTTC
TRBV5-6	.	TRBJ1-1	.	CASQREGRNTEAFF	TGTGCCAGCCAACGGGAGGGGAGGAACACTGAAGCTTTCTTT
TRBV7-9	.	TRBJ2-1	.	CSGESYNEQFF	TGTTCGGGGGAATCCTACAATGAGCAGTTCTTC
TRBV20-1	.	TRBJ2-3	.	CSAMHTDTQYF	TGCAGTGCTATGCACACAGATACGCAGTATTTT
TRBV4-3	.	TRBJ1-1	.	CASSLPTELGNTEAFF	TGCGCCAGCAGCCTACCGACGGAACTTGGAAACACTGAAGCTTTCTTT
TRBV6-5	.	TRBJ1-2	.	CATYPGHLNYGYTF	TGTGCCACCTATCCGGGACACCTAAACTATGGCTACACCTTC
TRBV18	.	TRBJ1-1	once	CASSPGKQTNTEAFF	TGTGCCAGCTCACCAGGGAAACAGACCAACACTGAAGCTTTCTTT
TRBV10-3	.	TRBJ1-1	.	CAISESVFNTEAFF	TGTGCCATCAGTGAGTCTGTATTTAACACTGAAGCTTTCTTT
TRBV20-1	.	TRBJ1-2	.	CSAIDTYGYTF	TGCAGTGCTATCGACACCTATGGCTACACCTTC
TRBV6-5	.	TRBJ1-5	once	CASRTYREGNQPQHF	TGTGCCAGCAGAACCTACAGGGAGGGCAATCAGCCCCAGCATTTT
TRBV5-1	TRBD1	TRBJ2-7	.	CASSLLTGQNYEQYF	TGCGCCAGCAGCTTGTTGACAGGGCAAAACTACGAGCAGTACTTC
TRBV2	TRBD2	TRBJ2-5	.	CASSGLAQQETQYF	TGTGCCAGCAGTGGACTAGCTCAGCAAGAGACCCAGTACTTC
TRBV6-5	TRBD2	TRBJ2-2	.	CASSYRDSGGTGELFF	TGTGCCAGCAGTTACCGGGATAGCGGGGGCACCGGGGAGCTGTTTTTT
TRBV19	.	TRBJ2-3	.	CATSWALRTDTQYF	TGTGCCACCTCGTGGGCCCTGCGCACAGATACGCAGTATTTT
TRBV19	TRBD1	TRBJ1-5	.	CASSSLGTVGNQPQHF	TGTGCCAGTAGTTCCCTTGGGACAGTGGGCAATCAGCCCCAGCATTTT
TRBV12-3/TRBV12-4	.	TRBJ2-2	.	CASSLGVQGELFF	TGTGCCAGCAGCCTAGGCGTACAGGGGGAGCTGTTTTTT